The clone carrying this TCR beta chain occurred a few times. The antigen is not known. The sample originates from a study of beta chain features in type 1 diabetes. Study-level points and caveats: Sequencing the cDNA could make cells with high TCR expression show up more than they should.

Expressed TCRB transcripts were sequenced because the entire RNA isolate underwent reverse transcription. TCRdb keeps only in-frame clones here, not all; method: immunoSEQ multiplex PCR. Of about 900,000 clones listed, 15% to 20% are singletons. The length of the CDR3 is 15 residues. The junction had 8 bases not matched to a gene; V was cut back by 5 bases and J by 7 bases. Germline values: CDR1 SGHVS, CDR2 FQNEAQ. The clonotype originates from a woman aged 18 to 35 in good health. V is TRBV7-8 and J is TRBJ1-2; 12 bases line up with TRBD1. The sample comprised naive CD4+ T cells from blood. The CDR3 region is CASSNRDRGLLGYTF. In DNA, the CDR3 is TGTGCCAGCAGCAACCGGGACAGGGGGCTGCTTGGCTACACCTTC.